This TCR beta chain came from a study of CD8 T cells in ankylosing spondylitis. MiXCR, run by TCRdb on the 5' RACE reads, gives a single entry per CDR3 protein. The sample shows 20,000 to 30,000 distinct CDR3 sequences, 10% to 15% of them seen only once. This CDR3 comprises 14 residues. Germline V gives CDR1 SGDLS, CDR2 YYNGEE. V was pared by 4 bases and J by 8 bases, with 18 bases between. The chain joins TRBV9 to TRBJ1-2, with D perhaps TRBD1 (5 bases). The sequence derives from a male donor with ankylosing spondylitis or in good health (not recorded which). Sequencing was carried out using blood. The CDR3 DNA is TGTGCCAGCAGCTTTGGGGCCGGCCCGGTAGGCTACACCTTC. Translation: CASSFGAGPVGYTF.